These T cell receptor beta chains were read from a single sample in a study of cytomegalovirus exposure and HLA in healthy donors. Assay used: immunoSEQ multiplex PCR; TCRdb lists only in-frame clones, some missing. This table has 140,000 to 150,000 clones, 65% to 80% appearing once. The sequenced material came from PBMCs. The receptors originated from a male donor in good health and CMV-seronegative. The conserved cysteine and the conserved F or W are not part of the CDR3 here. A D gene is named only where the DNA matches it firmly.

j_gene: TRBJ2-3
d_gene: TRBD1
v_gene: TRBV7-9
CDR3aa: ASSPLDREYTDTQY

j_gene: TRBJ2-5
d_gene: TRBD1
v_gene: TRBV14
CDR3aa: ASSPRTGRETQY

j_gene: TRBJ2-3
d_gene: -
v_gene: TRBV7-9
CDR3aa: ASSLIGETDTQY

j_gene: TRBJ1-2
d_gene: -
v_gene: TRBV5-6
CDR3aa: ASSFSQGNTYGYT

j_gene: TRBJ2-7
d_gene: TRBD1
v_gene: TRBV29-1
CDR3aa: SVLDRGLDYRQY

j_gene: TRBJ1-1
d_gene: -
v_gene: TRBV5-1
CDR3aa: ASSLWAENTEAF

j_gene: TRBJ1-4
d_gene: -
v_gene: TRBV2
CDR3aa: ASSESGGRNEKLF

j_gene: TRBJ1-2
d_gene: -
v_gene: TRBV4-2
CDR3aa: ASSQDSGNRNGYT

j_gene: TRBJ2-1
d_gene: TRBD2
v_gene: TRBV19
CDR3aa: ASSGGRAWNEQF

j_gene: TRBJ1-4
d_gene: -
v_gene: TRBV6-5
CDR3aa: ASKIGGGGNEKLF

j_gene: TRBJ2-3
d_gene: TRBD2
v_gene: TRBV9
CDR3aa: ASSAGTTISTDTQY

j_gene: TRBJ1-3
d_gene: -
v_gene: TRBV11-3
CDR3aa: ASSWEFRVGGNTIY

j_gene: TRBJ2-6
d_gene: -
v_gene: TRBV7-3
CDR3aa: ASSFSGANGLT

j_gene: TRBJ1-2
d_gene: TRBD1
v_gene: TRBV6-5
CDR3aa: ASSSQGVGYT

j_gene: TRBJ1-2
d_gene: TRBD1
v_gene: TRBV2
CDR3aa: ASYTGGTNYGYT

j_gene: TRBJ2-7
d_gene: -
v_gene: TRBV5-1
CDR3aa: ASSSYTIQGGNSYEQY

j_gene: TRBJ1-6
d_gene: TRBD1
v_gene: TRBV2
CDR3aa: ASSTHGQGGSPLH

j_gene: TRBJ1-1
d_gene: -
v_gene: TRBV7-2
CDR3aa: ASSSLSSNTEAF

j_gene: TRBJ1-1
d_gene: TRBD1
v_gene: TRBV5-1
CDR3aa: ASSFLDRLNTEAF

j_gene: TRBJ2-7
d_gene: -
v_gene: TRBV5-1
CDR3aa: ASSLFRDEQY

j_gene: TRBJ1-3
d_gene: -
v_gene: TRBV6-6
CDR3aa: ASRENYLSGNTIY

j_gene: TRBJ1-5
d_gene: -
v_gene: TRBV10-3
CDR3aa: AISEASFSNQPQH

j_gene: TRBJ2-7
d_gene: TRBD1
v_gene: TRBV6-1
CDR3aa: ASSGGQGTYEQY

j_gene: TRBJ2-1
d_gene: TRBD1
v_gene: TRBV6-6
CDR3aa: ASRPRGQEPHNEQF

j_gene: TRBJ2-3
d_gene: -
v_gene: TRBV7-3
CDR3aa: ASSYPGGDLTDTQY

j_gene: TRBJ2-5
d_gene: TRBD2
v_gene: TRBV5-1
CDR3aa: ASSFRGGRDETQY

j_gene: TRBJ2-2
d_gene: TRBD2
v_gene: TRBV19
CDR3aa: ATTTSGGSLNTGELF

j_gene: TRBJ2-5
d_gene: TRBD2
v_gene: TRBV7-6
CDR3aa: ASTPSGGTQETQY

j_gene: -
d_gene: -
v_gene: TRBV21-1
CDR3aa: ASSIGQGCLYEQY

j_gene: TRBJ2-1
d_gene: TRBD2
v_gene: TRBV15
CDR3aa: ATSRERTSPYNEQF

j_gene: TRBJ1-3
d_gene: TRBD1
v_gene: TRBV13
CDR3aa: ASSTEGQGQSGNTIY

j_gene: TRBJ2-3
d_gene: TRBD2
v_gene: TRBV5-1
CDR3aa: ASSPQRGPQY